One TCR beta chain is described in this entry. Its antigen is currently unknown. The sample comes from a study of early T cells in non-severe SARS-CoV-2 infection. Across the study: The study sequenced bulk RNA from unsorted whole blood, with chains unpaired.

Each single cDNA molecule received a unique molecular identifier. TCRdb redid the calling of the 5' RACE reads with MiXCR, one entry per CDR3 protein. The sample carries fewer than 100,000 distinct CDR3 sequences, approximately 12% recorded once. The CDR3 runs 15 residues. V lost 2 bases and J lost 3, with 11 bases in between. The V gene's germline CDR1 is SGHAT and CDR2 FQNNGV. The study, taken as a whole, reports: VDJdb-based matching was biased toward anti-spike CD8 responses and missed private and CD4 specificities.

The receptor was derived from an adult who was a healthcare worker with PCR-confirmed SARS-CoV-2 infection or an uninfected control (not recorded which). The V and J genes are TRBV11-2 and TRBJ2-1; D possibly corresponds to TRBD1 (5 bases). The sample comprised whole blood. The CDR3 region is CASSLKGDFYNEQFF. For the CDR3, the DNA is TGTGCCAGCAGCTTAAAAGGGGATTTCTACAATGAGCAGTTCTTC.